This is a list of T cell receptor beta chains from one sample in a study of cytomegalovirus exposure and HLA in healthy donors. Using immunoSEQ multiplex PCR, the repertoire was profiled, and TCRdb retains in-frame clones only, with some absent. The sample has about 180,000 clones; about 85% are singletons. Material: PBMCs. The receptors derive from a girl between 10 and 17 years old in good health and CMV-seropositive. The CDR3 runs from the conserved cysteine through the conserved F or W. The D gene is left open where the match is weak. Clone size is stated in some rows and not others, as once, few, many or a class when expanded.

v_gene,d_gene,j_gene,abundance,CDR3aa,CDR3nt
TRBV6-5,TRBD1,TRBJ2-7,NA,CASSRDSKYEQYF,TGTGCCAGCAGTCGGGACAGTAAGTACGAGCAGTACTTC
TRBV10-3,NA,TRBJ2-5,NA,CAISESNVGTGRETQYF,TGTGCCATCAGTGAGTCGAACGTTGGAACGGGGAGAGAGACCCAGTACTTC
TRBV4-3,NA,TRBJ2-7,NA,CASSLWTGSSYEQYF,TGCGCCAGCAGCCTTTGGACTGGGAGCTCCTACGAGCAGTACTTC
TRBV29-1,TRBD1,TRBJ1-1,NA,CIGQVNTEAFF,TGCATAGGACAGGTGAACACTGAAGCTTTCTTT
TRBV6-5,NA,TRBJ1-2,few,CASSYSISRLNYTF,TGTGCCAGCAGTTACTCGATTTCCCGACTGAACTACACCTTC
TRBV7-2,NA,TRBJ2-1,NA,CASSLQLSPYNEQFF,TGTGCCAGCAGCTTGCAGTTATCCCCCTACAATGAGCAGTTCTTC
TRBV4-3,TRBD2,TRBJ2-1,NA,CASSQDGGSGSSGEQFF,TGCGCCAGCAGCCAAGATGGAGGAAGCGGGAGTAGCGGTGAGCAGTTCTTC
TRBV6-5,NA,TRBJ2-7,NA,CASSYSVGSLDEQYF,TGTGCCAGCAGTTACTCAGTCGGGAGTCTCGACGAGCAGTACTTC
TRBV12-5,TRBD1,TRBJ2-2,NA,CASGLVRVQGKTGELFF,TGTGCTAGTGGTTTGGTACGAGTACAGGGGAAAACCGGGGAGCTGTTTTTT
TRBV4-2,TRBD2,TRBJ2-2,NA,CASSQGAGDNTGELFF,TGTGCCAGCAGCCAAGGGGCGGGAGATAACACCGGGGAGCTGTTTTTT
TRBV5-4,NA,TRBJ1-1,NA,CASSLRSGEAFF,TGTGCCAGCAGCTTGCGGTCAGGGGAGGCTTTCTTT
TRBV27,TRBD1,TRBJ1-4,NA,CASSFLTGSEKLFF,TGTGCCAGCAGTTTCCTGACAGGGAGTGAAAAACTGTTTTTT
TRBV6-1,NA,TRBJ2-7,NA,CASSGGEGYEQYF,TGTGCCAGCAGTGGGGGTGAGGGCTACGAGCAGTACTTC
TRBV5-1,NA,TRBJ2-3,NA,CASSFNGESTDTQYF,TGCGCCAGCAGCTTTAACGGGGAGAGCACAGATACGCAGTATTTT
TRBV13,NA,TRBJ1-1,NA,CASSFGTPGTEAFF,TGTGCCAGCAGTTTCGGGACACCCGGCACTGAAGCTTTCTTT
TRBV29-1,TRBD1,TRBJ2-1,NA,CSVRDRDRGYNEQFF,TGCAGCGTGAGGGACCGGGACAGGGGATACAATGAGCAGTTCTTC
TRBV7-8,TRBD2,TRBJ2-1,NA,CASSLDRTSGRGDNEQFF,TGTGCCAGCAGCTTAGATAGGACTAGCGGGAGGGGTGACAATGAGCAGTTCTTC
TRBV25-1,NA,TRBJ1-2,NA,CASSDRSEHGYTF,TGTGCCAGCAGTGACAGATCTGAACATGGCTACACCTTC
TRBV18,NA,TRBJ2-1,NA,CASSLAAAYNEQFF,TGTGCCAGCTCACTTGCGGCGGCCTACAATGAGCAGTTCTTC
TRBV10-2,TRBD1,TRBJ1-2,NA,CASTLKQGADYGYTF,TGCGCCAGCACTTTAAAACAGGGGGCGGACTATGGCTACACCTTC
TRBV2,TRBD2,TRBJ2-3,NA,CASRGTSGYGYTQCF,TGTGCCAGCAGAGGGACTAGCGGGTACGGTTATACGCAGTGTTTT
TRBV29-1,TRBD2,TRBJ2-7,NA,CSAMTSGSGEQYF,TGCAGCGCGATGACTAGCGGGAGTGGGGAGCAGTACTTC
TRBV6-5,NA,TRBJ1-1,few,CASSPGTVEAFF,TGTGCCAGCAGTCCTGGGACTGTGGAAGCTTTCTTT
TRBV29-1,NA,TRBJ2-7,NA,CSVTTSYEQYF,TGCAGCGTAACAACCAGCTACGAGCAGTACTTC
TRBV5-6,NA,TRBJ2-7,NA,CASSLVDTRDYEQYF,TGTGCCAGCAGCTTGGTAGACACCAGGGACTACGAGCAGTACTTC
TRBV7-9,TRBD2,TRBJ2-1,once,CASSSSIAGSSYNEQFF,TGTGCCAGCAGCTCCTCAATAGCGGGAAGCTCCTACAATGAGCAGTTCTTC
TRBV2,NA,TRBJ1-2,NA,CASSVDRRSYGYTF,TGTGCCAGCAGTGTCGACAGGCGAAGCTATGGCTACACCTTC
TRBV27,TRBD1,TRBJ1-5,NA,CASAVGQGNQPQHF,TGTGCCAGCGCGGTGGGACAGGGGAATCAGCCCCAGCATTTT
TRBV4-1,NA,TRBJ1-4,NA,CASSQEFGGFNEKLFF,TGCGCCAGCAGCCAAGAATTTGGGGGCTTTAATGAAAAACTGTTTTTT
TRBV7-7,NA,TRBJ2-7,NA,CASSPAPTGGKQYF,TGTGCTAGCAGCCCAGCCCCTACGGGGGGCAAGCAGTACTTC
TRBV2,NA,TRBJ2-7,NA,CASASVPYEQYF,TGTGCCAGCGCTAGCGTCCCCTACGAGCAGTACTTC
TRBV30,TRBD1,TRBJ2-7,NA,CAWRDRASYEQYF,TGTGCCTGGAGAGACAGGGCCTCCTACGAGCAGTACTTC
TRBV5-1,NA,TRBJ1-1,NA,CASSLVGQRRTLTNTEAFF,TGCGCCAGCAGCTTGGTCGGACAGAGACGTACTTTAACGAACACTGAAGCTTTCTTT
TRBV9,NA,TRBJ2-7,NA,CASSPGTAVGEQYF,TGTGCCAGCAGCCCCGGGACTGCGGTGGGCGAGCAGTACTTC
TRBV6-5,NA,TRBJ1-1,NA,CASSLRRIGTEAFF,TGTGCCAGCAGTTTAAGGCGGATAGGCACTGAAGCTTTCTTT
TRBV5-1,TRBD1,TRBJ1-1,NA,CASSLGQGRMDTEAFF,TGCGCCAGCAGCTTGGGACAGGGACGAATGGACACTGAAGCTTTCTTT
TRBV30,TRBD1,TRBJ1-2,NA,CAWAGTGGFIGYTF,TGTGCCTGGGCCGGGACAGGGGGCTTTATTGGCTACACCTTC
TRBV30,NA,TRBJ2-7,NA,CAWSASNYEQYF,TGTGCCTGGAGCGCCAGTAACTACGAGCAGTACTTC
TRBV7-2,NA,TRBJ2-7,NA,CASSFLSGSIYEQYF,TGTGCCAGCAGCTTTCTTAGCGGATCTATCTACGAGCAGTACTTC
TRBV18,NA,TRBJ2-3,NA,CASSPPYSRQVSTDTQYF,TGTGCCAGCTCACCACCGTATAGTCGGCAGGTTAGCACAGATACGCAGTATTTT
TRBV5-1,TRBD1,TRBJ2-5,NA,CASSNGQGRADTQYF,TGCGCCAGCAGCAACGGACAGGGGAGGGCAGACACCCAGTACTTC
TRBV5-1,NA,TRBJ2-2,NA,CASSPGAGETGELFF,TGCGCCAGCAGCCCCGGAGCAGGGGAGACCGGGGAGCTGTTTTTT
TRBV6-5,NA,TRBJ1-5,NA,CASSYHASNQPQHF,TGTGCCAGCAGTTACCATGCGAGCAATCAGCCCCAGCATTTT
TRBV6-1,NA,TRBJ1-5,NA,CASSEDELGPWAYSNQPQHF,TGTGCCAGCAGTGAAGATGAGCTGGGGCCCTGGGCTTATAGCAATCAGCCCCAGCATTTT
TRBV7-8,TRBD1,TRBJ2-5,NA,CASSLRTGGETQYF,TGTGCCAGCAGCTTACGGACAGGGGGAGAGACCCAGTACTTC
TRBV4-3,NA,TRBJ2-5,few,CASSQTTQETQYF,TGCGCCAGCAGCCAAACGACACAAGAGACCCAGTACTTC
TRBV4-2,NA,TRBJ1-3,NA,CASSSRTGLRLSGNTIYF,TGTGCCAGCAGCTCCCGCACAGGGTTACGCCTCTCTGGAAACACCATATATTTT
TRBV4-3,NA,TRBJ2-6,NA,CASSQDPSGLAGANVLTF,TGCGCCAGCAGCCAAGATCCGTCAGGGCTCGCTGGGGCCAACGTCCTGACTTTC
TRBV4-3,NA,TRBJ1-4,NA,CASSQNPGTNEKLFF,TGCGCCAGCAGCCAAAACCCAGGAACTAATGAAAAACTGTTTTTT
TRBV11-3,NA,TRBJ1-1,NA,CASSRTRNTEAFF,TGTGCCAGCAGTCGGACTAGGAACACTGAAGCTTTCTTT
TRBV6-5,TRBD2,TRBJ2-3,NA,CASSLSGRGPDTQYF,TGTGCCAGCAGTCTGAGCGGGAGGGGCCCAGATACGCAGTATTTT
TRBV27,TRBD2,TRBJ2-3,NA,CASSLTSGRGTDTQYF,TGTGCCAGCAGTTTGACTAGCGGGAGGGGCACAGATACGCAGTATTTT
TRBV2,TRBD1,TRBJ1-2,NA,CASSEEGNRGNPGYTF,TGTGCCAGCAGTGAAGAGGGAAACAGGGGAAACCCTGGCTACACCTTC
TRBV6-1,NA,TRBJ1-5,NA,CASREGQPQHF,TGTGCCAGCAGGGAGGGTCAGCCCCAGCATTTT
TRBV30,NA,TRBJ2-5,once,CAWKQGNQETQYF,TGTGCCTGGAAACAGGGAAACCAAGAGACCCAGTACTTC
TRBV4-1,NA,TRBJ2-5,once,CASSQSDRQETQYF,TGCGCCAGCAGCCAATCAGACAGGCAAGAGACCCAGTACTTC
TRBV9,TRBD2,TRBJ2-3,few,CASSVGLAKDTQYF,TGTGCCAGCAGCGTGGGACTAGCAAAGGATACGCAGTATTTT
TRBV11-1,NA,TRBJ2-7,NA,CASSFSAVISYEQYF,TGTGCCAGCAGCTTCTCAGCGGTGATCTCCTACGAGCAGTACTTC
TRBV5-4,TRBD1,TRBJ2-7,NA,CASSGDRASYEQYF,TGTGCCAGCAGCGGGGACAGGGCCTCCTACGAGCAGTACTTC
TRBV6-5,TRBD1,TRBJ2-1,few,CASKIDRGRLNEQFF,TGTGCCAGCAAGATTGACAGGGGGCGTTTGAATGAGCAGTTCTTC